This T cell receptor (beta chain) is from a study of cytomegalovirus exposure and HLA in healthy donors. Study-level points and caveats: Researchers reported in a later analysis that common viral pathogens appeared linked to several top clusters. Follow-up analysis found HLA locus-dependent TCR association rates, highest for DRB1 and lowest for HLA-C. In vitro experiments confirmed that a few CMV-associated chains were specific for CMV antigens. As a later analysis showed, a missense DCLRE1C variant was linked to trimming of TCR beta V- and J-genes.

With regard to this clone: Its antigen is unknown.

Trimming took off 5 bases at V and 0 bases at J, with 18 bases between the two ends. Per the germline V gene, CDR1 is SGHTA and CDR2 is FQGTGA. The CDR3 length is 17 residues. Primers included in the PCR were 60 Vbeta and 13 Jbeta primers. The table came from immunoSEQ multiplex PCR; TCRdb's copy has only in-frame clones and leaves some out. This sample has some 100,000 clones, with 70% to 85% found just once. The genes are TRBV7-3 and TRBJ2-3; perhaps TRBD2 as D (5 bases). Sequenced input: PBMCs. The source is a man aged 35-49 years in good health and CMV-seropositive. The CDR3 DNA reads as TGTGCCAGCAGCCTCTATAGCGCGGCGTCTAGCACAGATACGCAGTATTTT. It specifies CASSLYSAASSTDTQYF.